This T cell receptor beta chain was observed in a study of blood T cell repertoires in COVID-19. Overall study: COVID-19 samples collected from the United States, Italy and Spain covered acute and convalescent phases. PBMCs, B-cell-depleted T cells, or T cells provided the cDNA or gDNA that made up the material.

Authors' processing steps: Using reference gene primer amplification, nucleated cell counts were estimated. This table comes from immunoSEQ multiplex PCR, and its TCRdb copy is limited to in-frame clones, with some not included. Clonal size and the V and J genes are those of that table, whereas D and trimming came from the DNA. The top ten hold over 10% of the sample, which has some 97,000 clones, about 85% seen once. Per germline, CDR1 SGHNT and CDR2 YENEEA. The CDR3 sequence is 16 residues long. Deletions cut 1 base from V and 5 bases from J, with 17 bases between. This chain joins TRBV11-3 and TRBJ1-1; weak D call: TRBD1 (5 bases). This TCR was recovered from a man aged 50 to 60 with active or convalescent COVID-19. Sequencing was done on a sample of peripheral blood. Here the CDR3 reads CASSLGTRAGGTEAFF. For the CDR3, the DNA is TGTGCCAGCAGCTTAGGAACGAGGGCGGGGGGGACTGAAGCTTTCTTT. The variable domain in full, completed from reference TRBV11-3 and TRBJ1-1, reads EAGVVQSPRYKIIEKKQPVAFWCNPISGHNTLYWYLQNLGQGPELLIRYENEEAVDDSQLPKDRFSAERLKGVDSTLKIQPAELGDSAVYLCASSLGTRAGGTEAFFGQGTRLTVV.